These 31 T cell receptor beta chains originate from one sample sequenced in a study of CD8 T cells in Susac syndrome. RNA, at about 0.45 to 1 ug, was reverse transcribed with random hexamers. TCRdb fed the immunoSEQ multiplex PCR reads into MiXCR, producing one record per CDR3 protein. The sample has some 300,000 distinct CDR3 sequences, around 91% seen once. The specimen was CD8+ T cells from PBMCs. The receptor source for this set is a human donor with multiple sclerosis.

The chain is built from TRBV29-1 and TRBJ1-2, with TRBD1 as a possible D gene (5 bases). Germline V gene sequence: CDR1 SQVTM, CDR2 ANQGSEA. V was trimmed by 3 bases and J by 6 bases, leaving 8 bases between them. The CDR3 contains 11 residues. The chain's CDR3 is CSVELGDGYTF. CDR3 sequence (DNA): TGCAGCGTTGAGCTAGGGGATGGCTACACCTTC.

V usage is TRBV28 and J usage is TRBJ2-5; either TRBD1 or TRBD2 may supply D (7 bases each). V lost 2 bases, J lost 5 bases, and 12 bases lay in between. Germline V lookup: CDR1 MDHEN, CDR2 SYDVKM. CDR3 length equals 14 residues. DNA of the CDR3: TGTGCCAGCAGTTTACAGGGGGGGGGTGAGACCCAGTACTTC. It translates to CASSLQGGGETQYF.

This clonotype was picked up one time. This chain uses TRBV12-3 or TRBV12-4 with TRBJ2-1, with D uncertain. V was clipped by 5 bases and J by 4 bases, with 9 bases between them. The CDR3 length is 13 residues. This CDR3 is CASSPEFYNEQFF. CDR3 sequence (DNA): TGTGCCAGCAGTCCGGAATTTTACAATGAGCAGTTCTTC.

The genes are TRBV27 and TRBJ1-6; no clear D. Per germline, CDR1 MNHEY and CDR2 SMNVEV (reference sequence). V lost 5 bases, J lost 6 bases, and 20 bases lay in between. The CDR3 loop spans 17 amino acids. CDR3 nucleotides: TGTGCCAGCAGTCTAGGGCCCGCACCTACATCTAATTCACCCCTCCACTTT. This translates into CASSLGPAPTSNSPLHF.

This sequence joins TRBV5-1 and TRBJ1-1, with D perhaps matching TRBD1 (6 bases). CDR1 is SGHRS, CDR2 YFSETQ, per germline. The CDR3 consists of 15 residues. V was trimmed by 3 bases and J by 6 bases, leaving 18 bases between them. CDR3 amino acids: CASSSHPDGGPEAFF. DNA for the CDR3: TGCGCCAGCAGCTCGCATCCTGACGGGGGCCCTGAAGCTTTCTTT.

The V call is TRBV29-1, the J call TRBJ2-3, with 8 nucleotides matching TRBD1. CDR3 length: 14 residues. The V segment lost 2 bases and the J segment 6 bases; nucleotides outside the gene matches: 7. CDR1 SQVTM and CDR2 ANQGSEA come from the germline V gene. The CDR3 DNA reads TGCAGCGTTGAATCCCAGGGGGCGTGGGATACGCAGTATTTT. Protein: CSVESQGAWDTQYF.

V gene TRBV5-1 combines with J gene TRBJ1-3, with 8 bases lining up with TRBD1. Germline-derived CDR1 and CDR2 are SGHRS and YFSETQ. The V gene end was trimmed by 0 bases and the J gene end by 6 bases; junction bases not matched to a gene: 8. This CDR3 is 16 amino acids long. Here the CDR3 DNA reads TGCGCCAGCAGCTTGGCGGGACAGGCGGCTGAAAACACCATATATTTT. Amino acids: CASSLAGQAAENTIYF.

Only one count was recorded for this clonotype. The rearrangement links TRBV5-1 to TRBJ2-1; D might be TRBD1 (6 bases). The CDR3 has 14 amino acids. V lost 1 base and J 8 bases, leaving 13 bases between the germline ends. Looked up from germline, CDR1 is SGHRS and CDR2 is YFSETQ. CDR3 sequence reads: CASSLWPGVDEQFF. Here the CDR3 DNA reads TGCGCCAGCAGCTTGTGGCCAGGGGTGGATGAGCAGTTCTTC.

The genes are TRBV19 and TRBJ2-3, with D uncertain. The CDR3 loop spans 13 amino acids. Germline CDR1 and CDR2: LNHDA and SQIVND (reference sequence). Trimming shortened V by 3 bases and J by 0 bases, and 4 bases separated the two germline ends. The CDR3 region has the DNA TGTGCCAGTAGTATTCAGAGCACAGATACGCAGTATTTT. This sequence encodes CASSIQSTDTQYF.

The chain joins TRBV30 to TRBJ2-7, with TRBD1 matching over 8 bases. CDR3 size: 14 residues. The V gene end was trimmed by 2 bases and the J gene end by 4 bases; junction bases not matched to a gene: 7. CDR1 and CDR2 from the germline V gene are GTSNPN and SVGIG (reference sequence). CDR3 sequence reads: CAWSPGQGFYEQYF. Written as DNA, the CDR3 is TGTGCCTGGAGTCCAGGACAGGGTTTTTACGAGCAGTACTTC.

This clonotype has more than one count but fewer than ten. At one boundary the junction diverges from the germline segment, which might be a read error. CDR3 bases: TGTGCCAGTAGCGTAGGGGGGGGGCTCTCCTACGAGCAGTACTTC. This translates into CASSVGGGLSYEQYF. The chain carries TRBV9 and TRBJ2-7; D perhaps matches TRBD2 (7 bases). Germline V gene lookup returns CDR1 SGDLS and CDR2 YYNGEE. The CDR3 contains 15 residues. Using reference TRBV9 and TRBJ2-7 for the parts outside the CDR3, the full variable domain is DSGVTQTPKHLITATGQRVTLRCSPRSGDLSVYWYQQSLDQGLQFLIQYYNGEERAKGNILERFSAQQFPDLHSELNLSSLELGDSALYFCASSVGGGLSYEQYFGPGTRLTVT.

The chain links TRBV6-5 to TRBJ2-1; 8 nucleotides align to TRBD1. The V gene end was trimmed by 2 bases and the J gene end by 2 bases; junction bases not matched to a gene: 8. CDR1 and CDR2 (germline): MNHEY, SVGAGI. The CDR3 sequence is 17 residues long. The CDR3 reads CASSYPPTGVAYNEQFF. The CDR3 coding sequence is TGTGCCAGCAGTTACCCCCCGACAGGGGTGGCCTACAATGAGCAGTTCTTC.

This clonotype showed up just a few times. The V gene is TRBV6-6, the J gene TRBJ1-5; D is unresolved. Germline V gene data show CDR1 as MNHNY and CDR2 as SVGAGI (reference sequence). Trimming took 8 bases from V and 5 from J, leaving 10 bases between them. This CDR3 is 12 amino acids long. The chain's CDR3 is CASDITHQPQHF. The CDR3 DNA reads TGTGCCAGCGATATTACCCATCAGCCCCAGCATTTT.

The chain combines TRBV27 with TRBJ2-1, with TRBD2 identical over 8 bases. CDR1 is MNHEY and CDR2 is SMNVEV in the germline V gene (reference sequence). The CDR3 runs to 14 residues. Losses at the gene ends were 3 bases for V and 6 bases for J; bases not matched to a gene: 4. This chain's CDR3 is CASSLGTSGNEQFF. CDR3 bases: TGTGCCAGCAGTTTGGGGACTAGTGGCAATGAGCAGTTCTTC.

The chain combines TRBV13 with TRBJ2-5; 8 bases map to TRBD2. Per germline, CDR1 PRHDT and CDR2 FYEKMQ (reference sequence). Germline trimming cut 1 base from V and 5 bases from J; bases unmatched to any gene: 6. The CDR3 consists of 15 residues. In DNA, the CDR3 is TGTGCCAGCAGCTTAGCCGGGGGGGCCGGGGAGACCCAGTACTTC. This codes for CASSLAGGAGETQYF.

The V and J genes are TRBV27 and TRBJ2-6; 9 bases line up with TRBD2. Per the germline V gene, CDR1 is MNHEY and CDR2 is SMNVEV (reference sequence). This CDR3 region has 17 residues. J gave up 1 base and V 1 base, and 2 bases lay outside the gene matches. The CDR3 bases are TGTGCCAGCAGTTTATGGAGCGGGGGGTCTGGGGCCAACGTCCTGACTTTC. Its protein product is CASSLWSGGSGANVLTF.

The J gene is TRBJ2-1, the V gene TRBV5-1; D gene ambiguous. The V end lost 0 bases, the J end lost 6 bases, and 10 bases lay between the germline ends. The CDR3 has 14 residues. CDR1 is SGHRS, CDR2 YFSETQ, per germline. CDR3 protein: CASSLAFSGNEQFF. Here the CDR3 DNA reads TGCGCCAGCAGCTTGGCCTTTTCGGGCAATGAGCAGTTCTTC.

This clonotype occurred once. The rearrangement joins TRBV19 to TRBJ2-1; 9 bases line up with TRBD1. Germline assignment: CDR1 LNHDA and CDR2 SQIVND (reference sequence). This CDR3 region has 14 residues. The J segment lost 3 bases and the V segment lost 9 bases, leaving 6 bases of the junction unmatched. The CDR3 DNA follows: TGTGCCAGCACACAGGGGGCGGGCTACAATGAGCAGTTCTTC. Amino acids: CASTQGAGYNEQFF.

The table lists this clonotype with a few counts. The rearrangement links TRBV5-1 to TRBJ2-7, with 8 bases identical to TRBD2. V lost 5 bases to trimming and J lost 2 bases; unmatched junction nucleotides: 9. The germline V gene encodes CDR1 SGHRS and CDR2 YFSETQ. The CDR3 has 15 residues. For the CDR3, the DNA is TGCGCCAGCAGTTATTTTAGCGGGACGACCTACGAGCAGTACTTC. Residues: CASSYFSGTTYEQYF.

The chain links TRBV28 to TRBJ2-2; 7 nucleotides line up with TRBD2. V was pared by 5 bases and J by 3 bases, with 9 bases of the junction left unmatched. This CDR3 is built from 16 residues. Germline loops: CDR1 MDHEN, CDR2 SYDVKM. The CDR3 nucleotides read TGTGCCAGCAGTGCCCTGATGGCGGGGGACACCGGGGAGCTGTTTTTT. Translating gives CASSALMAGDTGELFF.

The J gene is TRBJ2-1, the V gene TRBV2; D call uncertain. This CDR3 region has 14 residues. Germline CDR1 reads SNHLY; CDR2 reads FYNNEI. The V end was cut by 8 bases, the J end by 3 bases, with 14 bases between. The CDR3 loop reads CASGLRSDYNEQFF. CDR3 nucleotide sequence: TGTGCCAGCGGTCTAAGGAGTGACTACAATGAGCAGTTCTTC.

The CDR3: CASTGQQNEQFF. For the CDR3, the DNA is TGTGCCAGCACGGGACAGCAAAATGAGCAGTTCTTC. J is TRBJ2-1 and V is TRBV2, with TRBD1 identical over 7 bases. V trimming: 7 bases; J trimming: 7 bases; junction bases outside the gene matches: 4. The CDR3 contains 12 residues. CDR1 and CDR2 from the germline V gene are SNHLY and FYNNEI. Full variable domain (remainder filled in from reference TRBV2 and TRBJ2-1): EPEVTQTPSHQVTQMGQEVILRCVPISNHLYFYWYRQILGQKVEFLVSFYNNEISEKSEIFDDQFSVERPDGSNFTLKIRSTKLEDSAMYFCASTGQQNEQFFGPGTRLTVL.

The chain has TRBV27 and TRBJ2-1; 7 bases are a match to TRBD1. CDR1 MNHEY and CDR2 SMNVEV come from the germline V gene (reference sequence). The CDR3 consists of 17 residues. The junction had 10 bases not matched to a gene; V was cut back by 5 bases and J by 0 bases. CDR3 nucleotides: TGTGCCAGCAGTACCCTGACAGGGTACCACTCCTACAATGAGCAGTTCTTC. Translation gives CASSTLTGYHSYNEQFF.

V gene TRBV29-1 combines with J gene TRBJ2-7; 7 nucleotides align to TRBD1. Germline-derived CDR1 and CDR2 are SQVTM and ANQGSEA. Trimming took 4 bases from V and 2 from J; bases not matched to a gene: 2. The CDR3 runs to 12 residues. This chain's CDR3 is CSVVGQTYEQYF. The CDR3 bases are TGCAGCGTTGTGGGACAGACCTACGAGCAGTACTTC.

The chain uses TRBV29-1 and TRBJ1-4; D not resolved. V lost 3 bases and J 8 bases, leaving 13 bases between the germline ends. Per the germline V gene, CDR1 is SQVTM and CDR2 is ANQGSEA. This CDR3 has 13 amino acids. The CDR3: CSVEGRVGEKLFF. CDR3 sequence (DNA): TGCAGCGTTGAGGGCCGGGTCGGGGAAAAACTGTTTTTT.

The genes are TRBV4-3 and TRBJ2-1, with no clear D. With 4 bases removed from V and 6 bases from J, the gap between germline ends came to 10 bases. In germline, CDR1 is LGHNA, CDR2 YSLEER. This CDR3 contains 13 residues. The CDR3 nucleotides are TGCGCCAGCAGCCCCAGACTGATCAATGAGCAGTTCTTC. It specifies CASSPRLINEQFF.

This chain connects TRBV3-1 to TRBJ2-1; D remains ambiguous. V lost 0 bases and J lost 8, with 14 bases in between. The CDR3 runs 15 residues. The germline gives CDR1 LGHDT, CDR2 YNNKEL (reference sequence). DNA of the CDR3: TGTGCCAGCAGCCAAGAAGGCCCCGGTCTGGATGAGCAGTTCTTC. This sequence encodes CASSQEGPGLDEQFF.

The genes are TRBV12-3 or TRBV12-4 and TRBJ2-1; 7 nucleotides match TRBD1. The CDR3 is 12 residues long. The J segment lost 9 bases and the V segment lost 7 bases, leaving 6 bases of the junction unmatched. The CDR3 DNA reads TGTGCCAGCACCCCGCCAGGGGGTGAGCAGTTCTTC. Translated: CASTPPGGEQFF.

This sequence joins TRBV5-6 and TRBJ2-4; 8 bases are a match to TRBD1. This CDR3 comprises 18 residues. Trimming took 3 bases from V and 0 from J; bases not matched to a gene: 11. Germline values: CDR1 SGHDT, CDR2 YYEEEE. The CDR3 reads CASSSVRQGALAKNIQYF. The DNA of the CDR3 is TGTGCCAGCAGCTCCGTCCGGCAGGGGGCCCTAGCCAAAAACATTCAGTACTTC.

The sample holds one count of this clonotype. The chain combines TRBV28 with TRBJ2-1; 9 bases agree with TRBD2. The CDR3 length is 18 residues. CDR1 MDHEN and CDR2 SYDVKM come from the germline V gene. The junction had 19 bases not matched to a gene; V was cut back by 5 bases and J by 8 bases. DNA for the CDR3: TGTGCCAGCAGTCCCCACCATTCTAGCGGGGTCCGCGAGGATGAGCAGTTCTTC. Amino acids: CASSPHHSSGVREDEQFF. Supplemented by reference TRBV28 and TRBJ2-1, the full variable domain reads DVKVTQSSRYLVKRTGEKVFLECVQDMDHENMFWYRQDPGLGLRLIYFSYDVKMKEKGDIPEGYSVSREKKERFSLILESASTNQTSMYLCASSPHHSSGVREDEQFFGPGTRLTVL.

Only one count was recorded for this clonotype. The CDR3 DNA sequence: TGTGCCAGCCTCCTGGCTGGGACAGGGTTTTACGAGCAGTACTTC. It yields the protein CASLLAGTGFYEQYF. This chain connects TRBV6-1 to TRBJ2-7; TRBD1 agrees at 9 bases. With V trimmed by 8 bases and J by 4 bases, 12 bases remained unmatched. The CDR3 runs 15 residues. Germline CDR1 reads MNHNS; CDR2 reads SASEGT.